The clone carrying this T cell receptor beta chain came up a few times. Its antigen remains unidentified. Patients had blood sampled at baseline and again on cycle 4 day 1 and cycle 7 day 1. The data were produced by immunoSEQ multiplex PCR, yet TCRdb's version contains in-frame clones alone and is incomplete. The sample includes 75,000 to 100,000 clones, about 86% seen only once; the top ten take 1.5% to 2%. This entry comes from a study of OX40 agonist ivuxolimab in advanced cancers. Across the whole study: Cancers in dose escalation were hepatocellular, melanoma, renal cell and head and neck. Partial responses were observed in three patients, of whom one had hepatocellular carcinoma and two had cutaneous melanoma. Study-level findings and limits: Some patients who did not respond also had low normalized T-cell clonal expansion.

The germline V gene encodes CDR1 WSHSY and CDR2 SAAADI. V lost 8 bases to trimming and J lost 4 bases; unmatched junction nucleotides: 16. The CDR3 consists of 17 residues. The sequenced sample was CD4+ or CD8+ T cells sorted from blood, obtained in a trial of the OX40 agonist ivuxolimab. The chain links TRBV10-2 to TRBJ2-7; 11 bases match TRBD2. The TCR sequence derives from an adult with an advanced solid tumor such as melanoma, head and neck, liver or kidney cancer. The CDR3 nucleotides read TGCGCCAGCGACCAGTCTAGCGGGGGGACCTCCGGTTACGAGCAGTACTTC. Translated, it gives CASDQSSGGTSGYEQYF.